Below, one T cell receptor (beta chain) is given with its context. The sample comes from a study of shared clonotypes between healthy human individuals. Whole-study context: In total, the donors were a couple of women and a few men aged 18 to 49.

Per the germline V gene, CDR1 is SGHRS and CDR2 is YFSETQ. The J segment lost 7 bases and the V segment lost 4 bases, leaving 3 bases of the junction unmatched. The CDR3 spans 13 residues. Profiled with immunoSEQ multiplex PCR; TCRdb holds only in-frame clones, not every one. The sample holds 150,000 to 200,000 clones, approximately 62% seen once. The receptor was isolated from a man younger than 45 in good health. Sequenced: memory CD4+ T cells sorted from blood. The subset is: CD45RA-negative fraction. The rearrangement links TRBV5-1 to TRBJ2-3; 10 positions agree with TRBD1. The CDR3 coding sequence is TGCGCCAGCAGCGGACAGGGGGAAAATACGCAGTATTTT. It specifies CASSGQGENTQYF.